This TCR beta chain came from a study of blood T cell repertoires in COVID-19. The overall study: Samples of COVID-19 (acute and convalescent) were obtained from the United States, Italy and Spain. Nucleic acid was either cDNA or gDNA, and it came from T cells, B-cell-depleted T cells, or PBMCs.

Original methodology: For nucleated cells, counts were estimated from reference gene primer amplification. Using immunoSEQ multiplex PCR, the repertoire was profiled, and TCRdb retains in-frame clones only, with some absent. V and J calls and clone size are as listed in that table; D and trimming were resolved from the DNA. The sample carries 120,000 to 150,000 clones, less than 85% recorded once. Sequenced sample: peripheral blood. This clonotype was sampled from a human donor in a cohort sampled during active COVID-19.

CDR3 DNA: TGCAGCGTTGGGGGCGACGACACTGAAGCTTTCTTT. Protein: CSVGGDDTEAFF. The rearrangement links TRBV29-1 to TRBJ1-1, with D possibly being TRBD1 (5 bases). Between the trimmed V and J ends, which lost 4 bases and 3 bases, there was a span of 9 bases. Germline loops: CDR1 SQVTM, CDR2 ANQGSEA. The CDR3 has 12 amino acids.